Sequencing of this T cell receptor (beta chain) was carried out in a study of blood T cell repertoires in COVID-19. Trimming pared 8 bases from V and 8 bases from J, leaving 18 bases between. The V gene's germline CDR1 is MNHEY and CDR2 SMNVEV (reference sequence). This CDR3 comprises 13 residues. Authors' processing steps: Reference gene primer amplification gave estimated nucleated cell counts. Repertoires were generated with immunoSEQ multiplex PCR, while TCRdb's copy carries only in-frame clones and drops some. V and J calls plus clone size are reproduced from that table; the DNA served to infer D and trimming. The sample shows about 340,000 clones, roughly nine tenths of them seen only once.

J is TRBJ1-2 and V is TRBV27; D ambiguous. The receptor was isolated from a woman aged 30 to 39 who had recovered from COVID-19. Material for sequencing was PBMCs or T cells enriched from blood (not recorded which). The CDR3 bases are TGTGCCAGCTCCCCGTTCCCCACGCGGGGCTACACCTTC. Protein: CASSPFPTRGYTF.